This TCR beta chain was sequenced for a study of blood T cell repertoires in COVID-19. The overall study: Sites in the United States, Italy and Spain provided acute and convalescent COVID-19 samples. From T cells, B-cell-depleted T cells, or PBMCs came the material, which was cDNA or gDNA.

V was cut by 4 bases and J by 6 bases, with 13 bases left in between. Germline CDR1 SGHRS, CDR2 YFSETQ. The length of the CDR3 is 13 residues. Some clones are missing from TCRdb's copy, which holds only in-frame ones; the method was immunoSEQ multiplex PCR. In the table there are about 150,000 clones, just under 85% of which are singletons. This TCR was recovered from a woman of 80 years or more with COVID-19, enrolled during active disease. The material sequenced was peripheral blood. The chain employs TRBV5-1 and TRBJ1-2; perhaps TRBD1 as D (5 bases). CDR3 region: CASSRGGTDGYTF. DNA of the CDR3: TGCGCCAGCAGCCGGGGAGGGACTGATGGCTACACCTTC.